Listed below are T cell receptor beta chains from one sample, sequenced in a study of cytomegalovirus exposure and HLA in healthy donors. The repertoire was sequenced with immunoSEQ multiplex PCR; TCRdb's copy has only in-frame clones and lacks some. The profile shows roughly 250,000 clones, roughly 81% of them singletons. The sequenced sample consisted of PBMCs. These receptors originate from a woman in her forties in good health and CMV-seropositive. CDR3s include the opening cysteine and the closing phenylalanine or tryptophan. The D gene is left open where the match is weak. Where a row states a size, it is once, few, many or the class of an expanded clone; other rows omit it.

-,-,TRBJ1-1,TRBV4-2,TGTGCCAGCAGTCGGGGGGGCCCTCTTGAAGCTTTCTTT,CASSRGGPLEAFF
-,-,TRBJ2-5,TRBV11-2,TGTGCCAGCAGCTCGGACAGTTGGGTTCAAGAGACCCAGTACTTC,CASSSDSWVQETQYF
-,-,TRBJ2-1,TRBV27,TGTGCCAGCAGTAGGAACTGGGACACCTACAATGAGCAGTTCTTC,CASSRNWDTYNEQFF
-,-,TRBJ1-1,TRBV2,TGTGCCAGCAGAGGCGACAGTTACACTGAAGCTTTCTTT,CASRGDSYTEAFF
-,once,TRBJ2-1,TRBV7-9,TGTGCCAGCATAGCGGAGGGGAACAATGAGCAGTTCTTC,CASIAEGNNEQFF
-,-,TRBJ2-7,TRBV7-2,TGTGCCAGCAGCTTGGGGGGACCCTCCTACGAGCAGTACTTC,CASSLGGPSYEQYF
TRBD2,-,TRBJ2-3,TRBV7-2,TGTGCCAGCAGCTCTGGGCGGACTAGCGGGAGGACAGATACGCAGTATTTT,CASSSGRTSGRTDTQYF
-,-,TRBJ1-2,TRBV19,TGTGCCAGTACCACCACAGGGTTTAACTATGGCTACACCTTC,CASTTTGFNYGYTF
-,-,TRBJ1-2,TRBV5-6,TGTGCCAGCAGCTTGGCGCAGGGCTGGCGCTACACCTTC,CASSLAQGWRYTF
-,-,TRBJ2-5,TRBV23-1,TGCGCCAGCAGTCAATCGGGGAGTCGGCCAGTGAAGACCCAGTACTTC,CASSQSGSRPVKTQYF
TRBD2,-,TRBJ2-5,TRBV5-1,TGCGCCAGCAGCCGCCATCTAGCGGGAGGAGAGACCCAGTACTTC,CASSRHLAGGETQYF
-,-,TRBJ2-7,TRBV7-8,TGTGCCAGCAGCTCTACCCCGGACAGAATTTACGAGCAGTACTTC,CASSSTPDRIYEQYF
TRBD1,-,TRBJ2-7,TRBV28,TGTGCCAGCAGTCCCCCGAGGGGGGGACAGGGCGATTCCTACGAGCAGTACTTC,CASSPPRGGQGDSYEQYF
TRBD1,-,TRBJ2-2,TRBV5-4,TGTGCCAGCAGCTCTGGACAGGCCCCCACCGGGGAGCTGTTTTTT,CASSSGQAPTGELFF
TRBD2,-,TRBJ2-7,TRBV27,TGTGCCAGCAGTTTTTTAGCGGGAGGTCCTATCTACGAGCAGTACTTC,CASSFLAGGPIYEQYF
TRBD2,-,TRBJ2-3,TRBV29-1,TGCAGCGTTGAGGGGGGCAGGCGTAGCGGGACTGTGGATACGCAGTATTTT,CSVEGGRRSGTVDTQYF
TRBD1,-,TRBJ1-1,TRBV7-9,TGTGCCAGCAGCTCCCAGGGGGCTGGAACTGAAGCTTTCTTT,CASSSQGAGTEAFF
TRBD1,-,TRBJ1-2,TRBV28,TGTGCCAGCAGCTGGGGACAGGGGGCCTATGGCTACACCTTC,CASSWGQGAYGYTF
-,few,TRBJ1-2,TRBV11-3,TGTGCCAGCAGCTTAGATTCGGCGGGCAGTGCTAACTATGGCTACACCTTC,CASSLDSAGSANYGYTF
TRBD1,-,TRBJ2-1,TRBV15,TGTGCCACCAGCAGAGGACAGGGCTCCTACAATGAGCAGTTCTTC,CATSRGQGSYNEQFF
TRBD1,-,TRBJ1-1,TRBV6-5,TGTGCCAGCAGTACCTACAGGGGCAAGAACACTGAAGCTTTCTTT,CASSTYRGKNTEAFF
-,-,TRBJ1-3,TRBV19,TGTGCCAGTAGTATACAAACAGGGTTTTTCTCTGGAAACACCATATATTTT,CASSIQTGFFSGNTIYF